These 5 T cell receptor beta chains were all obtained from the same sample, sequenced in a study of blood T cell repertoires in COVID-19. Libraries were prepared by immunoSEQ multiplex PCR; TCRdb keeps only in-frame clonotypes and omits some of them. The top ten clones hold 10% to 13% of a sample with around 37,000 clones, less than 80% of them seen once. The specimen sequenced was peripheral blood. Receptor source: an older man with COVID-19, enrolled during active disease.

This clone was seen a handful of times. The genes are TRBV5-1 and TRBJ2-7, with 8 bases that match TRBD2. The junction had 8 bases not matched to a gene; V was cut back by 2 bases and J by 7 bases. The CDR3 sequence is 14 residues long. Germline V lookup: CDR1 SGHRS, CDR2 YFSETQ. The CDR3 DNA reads TGCGCCAGCAGCTTAGGCAGCGGGAGCAGGGAGCAGTACTTC. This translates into CASSLGSGSREQYF.

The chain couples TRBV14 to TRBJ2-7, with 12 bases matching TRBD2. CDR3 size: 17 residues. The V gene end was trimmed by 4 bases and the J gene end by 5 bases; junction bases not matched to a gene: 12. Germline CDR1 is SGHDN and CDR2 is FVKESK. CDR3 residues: CASSLQVLAGGWNEQYF. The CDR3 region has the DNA TGTGCCAGCAGCCTCCAGGTGCTAGCGGGAGGGTGGAACGAGCAGTACTTC.

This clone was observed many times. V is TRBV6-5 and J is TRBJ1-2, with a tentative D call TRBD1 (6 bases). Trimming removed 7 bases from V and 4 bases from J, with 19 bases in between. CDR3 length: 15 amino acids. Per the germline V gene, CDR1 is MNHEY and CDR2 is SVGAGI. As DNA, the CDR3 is TGTGCCAGCAAACTCCCGGGGGGCAGTCTCTATGGCTACACCTTC. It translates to CASKLPGGSLYGYTF.

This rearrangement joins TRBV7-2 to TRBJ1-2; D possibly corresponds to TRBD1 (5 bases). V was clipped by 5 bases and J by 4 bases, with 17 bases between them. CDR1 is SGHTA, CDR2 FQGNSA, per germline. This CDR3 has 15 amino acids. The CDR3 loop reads CASSQVQGRGYGYTF. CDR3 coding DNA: TGTGCCAGCAGCCAAGTCCAGGGAAGGGGCTATGGCTACACCTTC.

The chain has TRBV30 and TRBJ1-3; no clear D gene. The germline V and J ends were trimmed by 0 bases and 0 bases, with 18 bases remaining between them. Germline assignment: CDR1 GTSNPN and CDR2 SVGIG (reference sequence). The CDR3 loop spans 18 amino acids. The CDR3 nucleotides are TGTGCCTGGAGTGTAGAATTAACGGGGAAGTTCTCTGGAAACACCATATATTTT. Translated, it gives CAWSVELTGKFSGNTIYF.